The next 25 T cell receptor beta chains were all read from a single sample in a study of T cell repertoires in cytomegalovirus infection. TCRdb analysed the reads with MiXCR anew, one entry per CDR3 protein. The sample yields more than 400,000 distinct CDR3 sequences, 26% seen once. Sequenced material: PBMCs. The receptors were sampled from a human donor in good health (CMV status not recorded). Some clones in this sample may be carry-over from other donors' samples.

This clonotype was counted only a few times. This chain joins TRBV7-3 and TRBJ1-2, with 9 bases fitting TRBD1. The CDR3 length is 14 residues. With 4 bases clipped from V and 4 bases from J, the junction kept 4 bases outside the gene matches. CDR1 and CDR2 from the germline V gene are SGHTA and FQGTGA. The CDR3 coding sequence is TGTGCCAGCAGCTCGACAGGGGGTAGCTATGGCTACACCTTC. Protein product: CASSSTGGSYGYTF.

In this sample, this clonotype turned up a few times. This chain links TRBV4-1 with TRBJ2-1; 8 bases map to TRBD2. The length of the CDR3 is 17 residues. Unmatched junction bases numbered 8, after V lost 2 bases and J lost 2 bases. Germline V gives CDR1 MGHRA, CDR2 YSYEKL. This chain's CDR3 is CASSQTNGGGTYNEQFF. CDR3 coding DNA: TGCGCCAGCAGCCAAACCAACGGGGGGGGGACCTACAATGAGCAGTTCTTC.

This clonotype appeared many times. The CDR3 DNA reads TGTGCCAGCAGCGATGGACAGCCGAACACTGAAGCTTTCTTT. It translates to CASSDGQPNTEAFF. The rearrangement joins TRBV7-2 to TRBJ1-1, with D tentatively TRBD1 (6 bases). The CDR3 loop spans 14 amino acids. The germline CDR1 and CDR2 sequences are SGHTA and FQGNSA. V lost 5 bases and J 1 base, leaving 11 bases between the germline ends.

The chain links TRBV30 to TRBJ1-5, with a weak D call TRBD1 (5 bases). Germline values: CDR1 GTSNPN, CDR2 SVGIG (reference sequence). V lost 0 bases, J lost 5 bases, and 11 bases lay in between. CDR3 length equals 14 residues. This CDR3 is CAWSVNMGDQPQHF. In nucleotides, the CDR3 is TGTGCCTGGAGTGTTAACATGGGGGATCAGCCCCAGCATTTT.

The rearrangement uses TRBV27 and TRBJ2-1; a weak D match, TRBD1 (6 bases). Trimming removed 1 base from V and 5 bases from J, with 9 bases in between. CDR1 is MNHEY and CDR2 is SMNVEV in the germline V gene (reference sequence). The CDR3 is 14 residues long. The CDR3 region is CASSLLDSHNEQFF. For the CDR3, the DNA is TGTGCCAGCAGTTTATTGGACAGCCACAATGAGCAGTTCTTC.

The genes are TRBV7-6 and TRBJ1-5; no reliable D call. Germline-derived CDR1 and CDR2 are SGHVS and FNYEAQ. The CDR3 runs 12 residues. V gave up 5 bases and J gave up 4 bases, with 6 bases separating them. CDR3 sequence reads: CASSNLNQPQHF. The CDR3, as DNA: TGTGCCAGCAGCAACCTGAATCAGCCCCAGCATTTT.

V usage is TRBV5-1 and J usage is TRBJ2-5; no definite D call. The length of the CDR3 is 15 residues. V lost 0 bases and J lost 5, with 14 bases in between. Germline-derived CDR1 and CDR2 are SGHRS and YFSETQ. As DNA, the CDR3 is TGCGCCAGCAGCTTGGCAGTAGTGATCGACGAGACCCAGTACTTC. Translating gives CASSLAVVIDETQYF. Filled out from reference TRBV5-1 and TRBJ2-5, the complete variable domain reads KAGVTQTPRYLIKTRGQQVTLSCSPISGHRSVSWYQQTPGQGLQFLFEYFSETQRNKGNFPGRFSGRQFSNSRSEMNVSTLELGDSALYLCASSLAVVIDETQYFGPGTRLLVL.

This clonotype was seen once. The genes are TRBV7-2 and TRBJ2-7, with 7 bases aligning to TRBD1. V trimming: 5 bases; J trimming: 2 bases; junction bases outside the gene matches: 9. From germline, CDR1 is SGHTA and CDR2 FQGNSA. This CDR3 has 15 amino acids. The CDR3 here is CASSPLGTDTYEQYF. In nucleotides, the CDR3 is TGTGCCAGCAGCCCTTTAGGGACAGACACCTACGAGCAGTACTTC.

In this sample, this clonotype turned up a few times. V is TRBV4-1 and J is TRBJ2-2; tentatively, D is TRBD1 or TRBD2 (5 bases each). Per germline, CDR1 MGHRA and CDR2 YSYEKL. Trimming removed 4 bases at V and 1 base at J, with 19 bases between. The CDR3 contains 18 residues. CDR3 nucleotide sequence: TGCGCCAGCAGCCTCCTCCAACCGGGAAGGGGGAACACCGGGGAGCTGTTTTTT. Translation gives CASSLLQPGRGNTGELFF.

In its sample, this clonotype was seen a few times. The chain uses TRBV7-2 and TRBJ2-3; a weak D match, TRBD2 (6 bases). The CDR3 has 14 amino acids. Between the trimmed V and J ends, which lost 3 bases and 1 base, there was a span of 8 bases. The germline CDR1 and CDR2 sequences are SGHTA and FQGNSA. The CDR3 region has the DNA TGTGCCAGCAGCTTTCCTAGCGGCACAGATACGCAGTATTTT. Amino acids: CASSFPSGTDTQYF.

CDR3 sequence (DNA): TGTGCCAGCAGTACTCCTAAAACGGGGGCTGAAGCTTTCTTT. Residues: CASSTPKTGAEAFF. The chain links TRBV6-5 to TRBJ1-1; D possibly corresponds to TRBD1 (5 bases). The length of the CDR3 is 14 residues. The germline V and J ends were trimmed by 5 bases and 6 bases, with 16 bases remaining between them. Germline lookup yields CDR1 MNHEY and CDR2 SVGAGI.

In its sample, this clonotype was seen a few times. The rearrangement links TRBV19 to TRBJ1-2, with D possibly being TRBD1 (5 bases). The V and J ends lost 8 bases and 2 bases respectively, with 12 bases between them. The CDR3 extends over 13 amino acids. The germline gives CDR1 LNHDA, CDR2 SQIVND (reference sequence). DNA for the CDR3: TGTGCCAGTCGTTTGTCAGGGAACTATGGCTACACCTTC. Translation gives CASRLSGNYGYTF.

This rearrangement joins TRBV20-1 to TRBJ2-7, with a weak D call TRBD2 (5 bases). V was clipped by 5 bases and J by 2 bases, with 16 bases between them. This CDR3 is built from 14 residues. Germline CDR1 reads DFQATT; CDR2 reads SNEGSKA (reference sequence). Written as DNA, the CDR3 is TGCAGTGCTCCTGTCTGCGGGCGGCCCTACGAGCAGTACGTC. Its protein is CSAPVCGRPYEQYV.

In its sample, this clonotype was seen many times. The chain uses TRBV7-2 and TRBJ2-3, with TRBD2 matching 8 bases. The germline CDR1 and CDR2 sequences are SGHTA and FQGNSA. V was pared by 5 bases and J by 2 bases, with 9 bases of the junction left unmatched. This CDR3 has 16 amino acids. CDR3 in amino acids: CASSPASGLSTDTQYF. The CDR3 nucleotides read TGTGCCAGCAGCCCCGCTAGCGGGCTTTCCACAGATACGCAGTATTTT.

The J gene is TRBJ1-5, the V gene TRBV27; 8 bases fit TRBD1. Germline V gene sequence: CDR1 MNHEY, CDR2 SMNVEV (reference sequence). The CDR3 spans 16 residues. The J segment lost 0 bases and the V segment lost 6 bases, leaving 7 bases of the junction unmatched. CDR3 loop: CASRPDRDPSNQPQHF. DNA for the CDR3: TGTGCCAGCAGACCGGACAGGGACCCTAGCAATCAGCCCCAGCATTTT.

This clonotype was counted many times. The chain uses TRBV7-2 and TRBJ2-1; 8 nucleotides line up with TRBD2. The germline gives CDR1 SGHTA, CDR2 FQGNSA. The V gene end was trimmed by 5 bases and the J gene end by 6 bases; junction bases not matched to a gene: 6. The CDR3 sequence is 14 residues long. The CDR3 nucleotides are TGTGCCAGCAGCCCAGGACTAGCCCTCAATGAGCAGTTCTTC. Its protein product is CASSPGLALNEQFF.

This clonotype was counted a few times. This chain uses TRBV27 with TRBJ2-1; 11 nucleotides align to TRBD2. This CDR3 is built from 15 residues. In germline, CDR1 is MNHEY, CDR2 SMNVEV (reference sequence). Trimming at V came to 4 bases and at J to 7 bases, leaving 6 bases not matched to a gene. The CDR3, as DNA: TGTGCCAGCAGTTCGCTAGCGGGAGGCGTGAATGAGCAGTTCTTC. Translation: CASSSLAGGVNEQFF.

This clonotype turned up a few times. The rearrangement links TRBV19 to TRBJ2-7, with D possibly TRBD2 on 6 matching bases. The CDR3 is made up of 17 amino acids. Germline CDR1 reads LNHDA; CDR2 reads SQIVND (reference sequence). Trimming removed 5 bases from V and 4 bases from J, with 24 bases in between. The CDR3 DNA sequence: TGTGCCAGTAGTTTTGACGGGGGTCCTTCTTTGCCTTACGAGCAGTACTTC. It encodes CASSFDGGPSLPYEQYF.

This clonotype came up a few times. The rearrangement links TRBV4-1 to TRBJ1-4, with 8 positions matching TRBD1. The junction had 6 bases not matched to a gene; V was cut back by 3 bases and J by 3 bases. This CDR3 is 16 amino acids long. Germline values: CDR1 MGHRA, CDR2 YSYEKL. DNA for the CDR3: TGCGCCAGCAGCCAGCCCACAGGGGGGGCTAATGAAAAACTGTTTTTT. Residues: CASSQPTGGANEKLFF.

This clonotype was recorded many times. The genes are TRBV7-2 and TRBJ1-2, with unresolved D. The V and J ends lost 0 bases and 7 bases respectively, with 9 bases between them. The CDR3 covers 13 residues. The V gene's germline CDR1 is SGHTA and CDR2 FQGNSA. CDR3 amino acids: CASSLALPRGYTF. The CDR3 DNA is TGTGCCAGCAGCTTAGCGCTCCCCCGTGGCTACACCTTC.

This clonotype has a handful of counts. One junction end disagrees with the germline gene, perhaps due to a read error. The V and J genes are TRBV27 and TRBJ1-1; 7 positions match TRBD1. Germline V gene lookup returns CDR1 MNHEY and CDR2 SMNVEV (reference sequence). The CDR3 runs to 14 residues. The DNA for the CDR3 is TGTGCCAGCAGTTTTAGGGGGCTGAAGACTGAAGCTTTCTTT. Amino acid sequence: CASSFRGLKTEAFF.

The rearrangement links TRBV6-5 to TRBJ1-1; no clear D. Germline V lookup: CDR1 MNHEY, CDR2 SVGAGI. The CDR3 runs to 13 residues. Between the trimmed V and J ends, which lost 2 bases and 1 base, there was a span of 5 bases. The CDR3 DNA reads TGTGCCAGCAGTTACCATACGAACACTGAAGCTTTCTTT. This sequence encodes CASSYHTNTEAFF.

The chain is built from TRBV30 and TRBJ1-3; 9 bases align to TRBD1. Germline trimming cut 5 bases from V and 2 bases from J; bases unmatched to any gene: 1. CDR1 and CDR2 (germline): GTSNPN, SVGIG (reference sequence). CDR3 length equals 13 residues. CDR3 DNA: TGTGCCTGGGACAGGGGGACTGGAAACACCATATATTTT. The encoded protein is CAWDRGTGNTIYF.

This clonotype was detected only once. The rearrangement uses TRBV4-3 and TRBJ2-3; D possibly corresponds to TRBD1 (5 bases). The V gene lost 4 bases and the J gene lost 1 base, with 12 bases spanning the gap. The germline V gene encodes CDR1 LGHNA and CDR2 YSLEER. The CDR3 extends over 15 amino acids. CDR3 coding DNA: TGCGCCAGCAGCCCCCCTGGCAGGGGCACAGATACGCAGTATTTT. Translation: CASSPPGRGTDTQYF.

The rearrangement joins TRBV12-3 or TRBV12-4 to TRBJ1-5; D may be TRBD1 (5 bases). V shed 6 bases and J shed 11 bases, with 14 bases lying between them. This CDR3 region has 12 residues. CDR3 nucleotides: TGTGCCAGCAGCTCTCTCGTAGGGGCCCAGCATTTT. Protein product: CASSSLVGAQHF.